In its sample, the clone carrying this T cell receptor (beta chain) was seen a few times. Its antigen is not known. TCRdb reprocessed the 5' RACE reads via MiXCR and lists one record per CDR3 protein. Among roughly 440,000 distinct CDR3 sequences, roughly 18% were seen once, and the ten largest hold approximately 1%. The sample belongs to a study of CD8 T cells in ankylosing spondylitis. General observations from the study: Seemingly distinctive of ankylosing spondylitis blood was a TCR beta motif formed by eight highly homologous variants.

Germline V gene lookup returns CDR1 MNHNS and CDR2 SASEGT. This CDR3 region has 14 residues. With 1 base clipped from V and 5 bases from J, the junction kept 3 bases outside the gene matches. This sequence joins TRBV6-1 and TRBJ2-3, with TRBD1 identical over 7 bases. Material for sequencing was blood, either unsorted or a sorted T cell fraction (not recorded which). This receptor was taken from a male donor with ankylosing spondylitis. This chain's CDR3 is CASSEGQGRDTQYF. The CDR3 DNA is TGTGCCAGCAGTGAAGGACAGGGAAGAGATACGCAGTATTTT.